This is a list of T cell receptor beta chains from one sample in a study of CD8+ T cells in alopecia areata. The repertoire was sequenced with immunoSEQ multiplex PCR; TCRdb's copy has only in-frame clones and lacks some. The profile shows some 120,000 clones, around 63% of them singletons. The sequencing here drew on CD4+ T cells sorted from blood, taken at week 4, from a patient treated with tofacitinib. These receptors were taken from a human donor with alopecia areata. Both conserved end residues are part of each CDR3. Fields, in order: clone size, J gene, D gene, V gene, CDR3 length, CDR3 DNA, CDR3 protein. D genes are given only for firm matches. Expanded clones get a size class; other rows say once, few or many, or leave the size out.

clone size: .; J gene: TRBJ1-1; D gene: TRBD1; V gene: TRBV30; CDR3 length: 12; CDR3 DNA: TGTGCCTGGAGTGCGGACAGGGGGGAAGCTTTCTTT; CDR3 protein: CAWSADRGEAFF
clone size: .; J gene: TRBJ1-1; D gene: .; V gene: TRBV7-3; CDR3 length: 13; CDR3 DNA: TGTGCCAGCAGCTTAGAGACAGAAACTGAAGCTTTCTTT; CDR3 protein: CASSLETETEAFF
clone size: .; J gene: TRBJ2-1; D gene: TRBD2; V gene: TRBV7-7; CDR3 length: 15; CDR3 DNA: TGTGCCAGCAGCTCGACTAGCGGGGGGGTGAATGAGCAGTTCTTC; CDR3 protein: CASSSTSGGVNEQFF
clone size: few; J gene: TRBJ2-4; D gene: TRBD1; V gene: TRBV5-6; CDR3 length: 13; CDR3 DNA: TGTGCCAGCAGCCCCGGGGACAGAAACATTCAGTACTTC; CDR3 protein: CASSPGDRNIQYF
clone size: once; J gene: TRBJ1-2; D gene: .; V gene: TRBV25-1; CDR3 length: 13; CDR3 DNA: TGTGCCAGCAGTGACTACGCTGACGATGGCTACACCTTC; CDR3 protein: CASSDYADDGYTF
clone size: .; J gene: TRBJ1-1; D gene: TRBD1; V gene: TRBV5-6; CDR3 length: 16; CDR3 DNA: TGTGCCAGCACCTGGACAGGGGATATTCGAGACACTGAAGCTTTCTTT; CDR3 protein: CASTWTGDIRDTEAFF
clone size: .; J gene: TRBJ2-2; D gene: TRBD2; V gene: TRBV2; CDR3 length: 13; CDR3 DNA: TGTGCCAGCAGAAGGGAGGGTCCCGGGGAGCTGTTTTTT; CDR3 protein: CASRREGPGELFF
clone size: few; J gene: TRBJ1-2; D gene: .; V gene: TRBV29-1; CDR3 length: 13; CDR3 DNA: TGCAGCGTTGAAGGTGGGGGTCGCTATGGCTACACCTTC; CDR3 protein: CSVEGGGRYGYTF
clone size: .; J gene: TRBJ2-5; D gene: TRBD2; V gene: TRBV6-6; CDR3 length: 16; CDR3 DNA: TGTGCCAGCAGTTACTCGACTAGCGGGGGGAGAGAGACCCAGTACTTC; CDR3 protein: CASSYSTSGGRETQYF
clone size: once; J gene: TRBJ2-5; D gene: .; V gene: TRBV4-3; CDR3 length: 13; CDR3 DNA: TGCGCCAGCAGCCAAGGGAAAGGGGAGACCCAGTACTTC; CDR3 protein: CASSQGKGETQYF
clone size: few; J gene: TRBJ2-4; D gene: .; V gene: TRBV29-1; CDR3 length: 12; CDR3 DNA: TGCAGCGTTCAACCCCCAGGGGACATTCAGTACTTC; CDR3 protein: CSVQPPGDIQYF